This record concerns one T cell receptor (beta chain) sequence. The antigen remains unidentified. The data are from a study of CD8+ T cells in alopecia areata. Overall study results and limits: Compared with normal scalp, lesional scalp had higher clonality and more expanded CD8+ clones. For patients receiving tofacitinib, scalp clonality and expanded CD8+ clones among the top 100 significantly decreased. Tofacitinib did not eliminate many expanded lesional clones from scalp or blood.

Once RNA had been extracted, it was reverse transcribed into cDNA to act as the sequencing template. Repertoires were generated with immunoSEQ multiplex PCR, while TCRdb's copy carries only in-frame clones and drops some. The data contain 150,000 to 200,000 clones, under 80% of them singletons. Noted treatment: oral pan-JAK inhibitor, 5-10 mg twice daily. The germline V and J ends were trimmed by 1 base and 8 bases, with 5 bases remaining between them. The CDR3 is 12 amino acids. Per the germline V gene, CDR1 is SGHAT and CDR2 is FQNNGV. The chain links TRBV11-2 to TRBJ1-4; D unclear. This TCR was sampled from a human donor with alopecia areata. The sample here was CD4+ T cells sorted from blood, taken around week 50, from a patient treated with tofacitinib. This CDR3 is CASSLAGEKLFF. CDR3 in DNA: TGTGCCAGCAGCTTAGCGGGGGAAAAACTGTTTTTT.